This passage covers 27 T cell receptor beta chains from one sample sequenced in a study of cytotoxic CD8 clonotypes in ibrutinib-treated CLL. Sequencing was performed with immunoSEQ multiplex PCR; in TCRdb, only in-frame clones are kept and a portion is missing. In the table there are 140,000 to 150,000 clones, 76% of which are singletons. The sample here was PBMCs, taken after 24 months of ibrutinib treatment. The receptors shown here come from a human donor with chronic lymphocytic leukemia.

The V gene is TRBV7-9, the J gene TRBJ2-2; D remains ambiguous. The CDR3 sequence is 16 residues long. In germline, CDR1 is SEHNR, CDR2 FQNEAQ (reference sequence). Trimming pared 7 bases from V and 0 bases from J, leaving 15 bases between. The CDR3 coding sequence is TGTGCCAGCACCCCGACCCGGCCCGCGAACACCGGGGAGCTGTTTTTT. As protein: CASTPTRPANTGELFF.

This chain joins TRBV5-1 and TRBJ2-2; 8 positions agree with TRBD2. The V gene's germline CDR1 is SGHRS and CDR2 YFSETQ. J lost 5 bases, V lost 4 bases, and 13 bases had no gene match. The CDR3 contains 17 residues. CDR3 sequence reads: CASSPGLALDGTGELFF. The CDR3 DNA follows: TGCGCCAGCAGCCCTGGACTAGCCCTTGATGGGACCGGGGAGCTGTTTTTT.

V is TRBV25-1 and J is TRBJ2-2; TRBD1 might be the D (6 bases). V was clipped by 0 bases and J by 0 bases, with 11 bases between them. The germline CDR1 and CDR2 sequences are MGHDK and SYGVNS. The CDR3 has 17 residues. The CDR3 protein is CASSEYFGGPNTGELFF. CDR3 nucleotides: TGTGCCAGCAGTGAATATTTTGGGGGCCCGAACACCGGGGAGCTGTTTTTT.

Regarding this clone: A read error is possible here, since a much larger clone lies one base away. The gene calls are TRBV7-8 and TRBJ2-2; D remains ambiguous. V was pared by 1 base and J by 1 base, with 1 base between. The CDR3 length is 13 residues. Germline V CDR1 and CDR2: SGHVS, FQNEAQ. The CDR3 region is CASSLENTGELFF. As DNA, the CDR3 is TGTGCCAGCAGCTTAGAGAACACCGGGGAGCTGTTTTTT. The full variable domain, completed using reference TRBV7-8 and TRBJ2-2, is GAGVSQSPRYKVAKRGQDVALRCDPISGHVSLFWYQQALGQGPEFLTYFQNEAQLDKSGLPSDRFFAERPEGSVSTLKIQRTQQEDSAVYLCASSLENTGELFFGEGSRLTVL.

This chain connects TRBV7-9 to TRBJ2-5; D is unclear. Germline-derived CDR1 and CDR2 are SEHNR and FQNEAQ (reference sequence). The CDR3 is 14 residues long. Trimming shortened V by 1 base and J by 0 bases, and 6 bases separated the two germline ends. The DNA of the CDR3 is TGTGCCAGCAGCTTAGGCGAGTACCAAGAGACCCAGTACTTC. It specifies CASSLGEYQETQYF.

The chain recombines TRBV4-3 with TRBJ2-7, with D maybe TRBD2 (6 bases). Germline CDR1 and CDR2: LGHNA and YSLEER. The CDR3 contains 19 residues. V was pared by 0 bases and J by 7 bases, with 28 bases between. CDR3 coding DNA: TGCGCCAGCAGCCAAGATCTTATCGGGGCTAGCGCCCCTGGGCGGGAGCAGTACTTC. Its translation: CASSQDLIGASAPGREQYF.

This chain joins TRBV19 and TRBJ1-5, with TRBD1 as a possible D gene (6 bases). The CDR3 runs 16 residues. Per germline, CDR1 LNHDA and CDR2 SQIVND (reference sequence). The V and J ends lost 5 bases and 1 base respectively, with 15 bases between them. The CDR3 DNA follows: TGTGCCAGTAGTGGGGGCCCCGGGGGGAGCAATCAGCCCCAGCATTTT. Encoded protein: CASSGGPGGSNQPQHF.

The rearrangement joins TRBV6-5 to TRBJ2-3; TRBD2 might be the D (7 bases). The germline CDR1 and CDR2 sequences are MNHEY and SVGAGI. The CDR3 covers 15 residues. V shed 5 bases and J shed 2 bases, with 14 bases lying between them. The CDR3 DNA sequence: TGTGCCAGCAGTCCTCTGGCGGGGGCCACAGATACGCAGTATTTT. Its translation is CASSPLAGATDTQYF.

V is TRBV4-1 and J is TRBJ2-3, with 14 bases fitting TRBD2. Per germline, CDR1 MGHRA and CDR2 YSYEKL. CDR3 length: 19 amino acids. V lost 0 bases, J lost 2 bases, and 7 bases stayed unmatched. CDR3 protein: CASSQEGLAGVPSTDTQYF. The DNA of the CDR3 is TGCGCCAGCAGCCAAGAGGGACTAGCGGGAGTCCCTTCCACAGATACGCAGTATTTT.

The chain links TRBV5-1 to TRBJ2-7, with D tentatively TRBD2 (5 bases). The germline gives CDR1 SGHRS, CDR2 YFSETQ. The ends were cut back, 7 bases at V and 6 bases at J, with 11 bases in the middle. This CDR3 region has 11 residues. The CDR3 sequence: CASPRRSEQYF. As DNA, the CDR3 is TGCGCCAGCCCGCGGAGGAGCGAGCAGTACTTC. Based on the CDR3 plus reference TRBV5-1 and TRBJ2-7, the full variable domain is KAGVTQTPRYLIKTRGQQVTLSCSPISGHRSVSWYQQTPGQGLQFLFEYFSETQRNKGNFPGRFSGRQFSNSRSEMNVSTLELGDSALYLCASPRRSEQYFGPGTRLTVT.

The CDR3: CAITDLAGYNEQFF. The CDR3 bases are TGTGCCATCACGGATCTAGCCGGCTACAATGAGCAGTTCTTC. The chain uses TRBV10-3 and TRBJ2-1, with a weak D call TRBD2 (5 bases). CDR3 length: 14 amino acids. Germline V gene lookup returns CDR1 ENHRY and CDR2 SYGVKD. Trimming shortened V by 7 bases and J by 3 bases, and 13 bases separated the two germline ends.

V is TRBV18 and J is TRBJ2-7; TRBD2 aligns across 7 bases. This CDR3 region has 14 residues. V shed 3 bases, J shed 5 bases, and the junction held 7 bases outside the gene matches. Germline-derived CDR1 and CDR2 are KGHSH and LQKENI. CDR3 amino acids: CASSPVRGGDEQYF. The CDR3 region has the DNA TGTGCCAGCTCACCGGTTAGGGGAGGGGACGAGCAGTACTTC.

The chain is built from TRBV18 and TRBJ1-6, with D perhaps TRBD1 (6 bases). The CDR3 sequence is 17 residues long. V gave up 3 bases and J gave up 0 bases, with 12 bases separating them. Germline lookup yields CDR1 KGHSH and CDR2 LQKENI. CDR3 bases: TGTGCCAGCTCACCCCCGGGGGGCGCCTCCTATAATTCACCCCTCCACTTT. This translates into CASSPPGGASYNSPLHF. The full variable domain, completed using reference TRBV18 and TRBJ1-6, is NAGVMQNPRHLVRRRGQEARLRCSPMKGHSHVYWYRQLPEEGLKFMVYLQKENIIDESGMPKERFSAEFPKEGPSILRIQQVVRGDSAAYFCASSPPGGASYNSPLHFGNGTRLTVT.

This sequence joins TRBV6-1 and TRBJ1-5; no clear D. The CDR3 is 14 amino acids. V was clipped by 5 bases and J by 1 base, with 9 bases between them. Germline V gene data show CDR1 as MNHNS and CDR2 as SASEGT. CDR3 DNA: TGTGCCAGCAGTACCCAAAGGAGCAATCAGCCCCAGCATTTT. It encodes CASSTQRSNQPQHF.

This chain connects TRBV7-9 to TRBJ2-5; tentatively, D is TRBD1 (5 bases). The CDR3 sequence is 14 residues long. V gave up 7 bases and J gave up 2 bases, with 14 bases separating them. Germline V lookup: CDR1 SEHNR, CDR2 FQNEAQ (reference sequence). CDR3 sequence: CASTLGAGQETQYF. In DNA form, the CDR3 reads TGTGCCAGCACCCTAGGGGCAGGACAAGAGACCCAGTACTTC.

The chain recombines TRBV11-2 with TRBJ1-6; D gene ambiguous. Germline V gene data show CDR1 as SGHAT and CDR2 as FQNNGV. Trimming stripped 5 bases from V and 10 bases from J, with 18 bases between. The CDR3 is 15 residues long. As DNA, the CDR3 is TGTGCCAGCAGCACGGGCGGGGTAGGGCGCTCACCCCTCCACTTT. Its protein product is CASSTGGVGRSPLHF.

This clone was seen a few times. The J gene is TRBJ1-3, the V gene TRBV2, with D tentatively TRBD1 (5 bases). Germline loops: CDR1 SNHLY, CDR2 FYNNEI. Deletions cut 5 bases from V and 6 bases from J, with 14 bases between. CDR3 length: 14 residues. CDR3 DNA sequence: TGTGCCAGCAGTTCTCCGACAGCCGAAAACACCATATATTTT. Amino acid sequence: CASSSPTAENTIYF.

The V gene is TRBV20-1, the J gene TRBJ2-3; unclear D gene. Per the germline V gene, CDR1 is DFQATT and CDR2 is SNEGSKA (reference sequence). Trimming took 7 bases from V and 3 from J, leaving 5 bases between them. The CDR3 totals 10 residues. CDR3 bases: TGCAGTGTGGAAACAGATACGCAGTATTTT. Translation: CSVETDTQYF.

The genes are TRBV5-1 and TRBJ2-7; D possibly corresponds to TRBD1 (6 bases). Germline CDR1 is SGHRS and CDR2 is YFSETQ. V lost 4 bases and J 3 bases, leaving 14 bases between the germline ends. The CDR3 sequence is 14 residues long. CDR3 nucleotides: TGCGCCAGCAGCGGTGGGGGCGTGCGCTACGAGCAGTACTTC. Translated: CASSGGGVRYEQYF.

The V call is TRBV5-1, the J call TRBJ1-5, with a weak D call TRBD1 (6 bases). Germline CDR1 and CDR2: SGHRS and YFSETQ. The CDR3 is 15 amino acids. The germline V and J ends were trimmed by 2 bases and 4 bases, with 13 bases remaining between them. The DNA of the CDR3 is TGCGCCAGCAGCTTAAGGGCAGGGGAGAATCAGCCCCAGCATTTT. Protein sequence: CASSLRAGENQPQHF. Looking up the rest from reference TRBV5-1 and TRBJ1-5 gives the full variable domain: KAGVTQTPRYLIKTRGQQVTLSCSPISGHRSVSWYQQTPGQGLQFLFEYFSETQRNKGNFPGRFSGRQFSNSRSEMNVSTLELGDSALYLCASSLRAGENQPQHFGDGTRLSIL.

The gene calls are TRBV2 and TRBJ2-1; D is ambiguous. CDR1 and CDR2 (germline): SNHLY, FYNNEI. Trimming pared 0 bases from V and 3 bases from J, leaving 3 bases between. The CDR3 contains 13 residues. The CDR3 sequence is CASSEALYNEQFF. CDR3 coding DNA: TGTGCCAGCAGTGAAGCGCTCTACAATGAGCAGTTCTTC.

This chain links TRBV5-1 with TRBJ2-2; possibly TRBD1 or TRBD2 for D (5 bases each). Germline V gene sequence: CDR1 SGHRS, CDR2 YFSETQ. The CDR3 is 14 residues long. The germline V and J ends were trimmed by 6 bases and 1 base, with 10 bases remaining between them. The CDR3 loop reads CASTPGGNTGELFF. CDR3 coding DNA: TGCGCCAGCACCCCTGGGGGGAACACCGGGGAGCTGTTTTTT.

The rearrangement joins TRBV28 to TRBJ2-7; D is uncertain. CDR3 size: 13 residues. V lost 3 bases and J lost 0, with 6 bases in between. Looked up from germline, CDR1 is MDHEN and CDR2 is SYDVKM. The CDR3 coding sequence is TGTGCCAGCAGTTTCCCTAGCTCCTACGAGCAGTACTTC. Translated: CASSFPSSYEQYF.

This rearrangement joins TRBV4-3 to TRBJ1-6; D gene unclear. The CDR3 length is 14 residues. Trimming cost V 1 base and J 5 bases, with 6 bases left between them. Germline CDR1 LGHNA, CDR2 YSLEER. The DNA of the CDR3 is TGCGCCAGCAGCCAAGGCCAGCATAATTCACCCCTCCACTTT. Its protein is CASSQGQHNSPLHF.

This chain uses TRBV10-3 with TRBJ2-7; D unresolved. The CDR3 has 12 residues. The V gene lost 10 bases and the J gene lost 0 bases, with 10 bases spanning the gap. The germline CDR1 and CDR2 sequences are ENHRY and SYGVKD. The CDR3 region is CATLAPSYEQYF. The CDR3 bases are TGTGCCACGCTGGCTCCCTCCTACGAGCAGTACTTC.

This chain connects TRBV5-1 to TRBJ1-1; D uncertain. Per the germline V gene, CDR1 is SGHRS and CDR2 is YFSETQ. Trimming took off 1 base at V and 1 base at J, with 8 bases between the two ends. The CDR3 contains 14 residues. CDR3 amino acids: CASSLTTWNTEAFF. The CDR3 DNA reads TGCGCCAGCAGCTTGACCACGTGGAACACTGAAGCTTTCTTT.

V usage is TRBV4-3 and J usage is TRBJ2-7; D perhaps matches TRBD1 (5 bases). The germline gives CDR1 LGHNA, CDR2 YSLEER. Trimming cost V 3 bases and J 0 bases, with 15 bases left between them. This CDR3 comprises 16 residues. CDR3 in DNA: TGCGCCAGCAGCCATGTCCGGACACTTGGCTCCTACGAGCAGTACTTC. This gives the protein CASSHVRTLGSYEQYF.